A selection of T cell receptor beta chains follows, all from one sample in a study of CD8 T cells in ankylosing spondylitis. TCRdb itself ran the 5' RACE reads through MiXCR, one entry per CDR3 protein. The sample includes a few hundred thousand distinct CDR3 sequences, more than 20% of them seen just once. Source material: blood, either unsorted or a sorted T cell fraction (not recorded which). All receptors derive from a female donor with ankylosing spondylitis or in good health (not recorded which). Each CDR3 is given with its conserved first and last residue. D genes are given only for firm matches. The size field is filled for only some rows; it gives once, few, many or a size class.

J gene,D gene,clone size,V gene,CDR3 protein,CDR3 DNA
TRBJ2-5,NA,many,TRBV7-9,CASSLVGETQYF,TGTGCCAGCAGCTTAGTGGGGGAGACCCAGTACTTC
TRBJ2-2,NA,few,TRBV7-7,CASGETGSTGELFF,TGTGCTAGCGGCGAAACAGGTAGCACCGGGGAGCTGTTTTTT
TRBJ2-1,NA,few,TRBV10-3,CAISLLITGPNNEQFF,TGTGCCATCAGCCTATTAATAACAGGCCCAAACAATGAGCAGTTCTTC
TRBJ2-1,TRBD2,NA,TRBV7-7,CASSPHLAEGEQFF,TGTGCCAGCAGCCCGCACCTAGCGGAGGGTGAGCAGTTCTTC
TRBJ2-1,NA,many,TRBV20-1,CSAAPLGLLYNEQFF,TGCAGTGCTGCCCCCCTGGGGCTTCTGTACAATGAGCAGTTCTTC
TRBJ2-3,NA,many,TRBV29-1,CSARQGDTQYF,TGCAGCGCCCGTCAAGGGGATACGCAGTATTTT
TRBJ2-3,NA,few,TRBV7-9,CASSRTVQGTNTQYF,TGTGCCAGCAGCCGGACCGTCCAAGGCACAAATACGCAGTATTTT
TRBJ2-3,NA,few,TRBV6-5,CASSWAGPNRDTQYF,TGTGCCAGCAGTTGGGCCGGGCCAAATAGAGATACGCAGTATTTT
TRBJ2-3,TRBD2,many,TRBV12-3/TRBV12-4,CASSLGGLAGDTQYF,TGTGCCAGCAGTTTAGGGGGACTAGCAGGAGATACGCAGTATTTT
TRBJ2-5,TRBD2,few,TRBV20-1,CSANPNGRETQYF,TGCAGTGCTAACCCGAACGGGAGGGAGACCCAGTACTTC
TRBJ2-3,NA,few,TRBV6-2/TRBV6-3,CASGVAGTDTQYF,TGTGCTTCGGGCGTAGCGGGCACAGATACGCAGTATTTT
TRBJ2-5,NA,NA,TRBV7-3,CASSLGQKRQETQYF,TGTGCCAGCAGCTTAGGACAGAAGAGGCAAGAGACCCAGTACTTC
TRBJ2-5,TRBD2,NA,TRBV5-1,CASSEAGTRETQYF,TGCGCCAGCAGCGAAGCGGGAACGAGAGAGACCCAGTACTTC
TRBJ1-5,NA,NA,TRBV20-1,CSARDNWLGQPQHF,TGCAGTGCTAGAGATAATTGGCTGGGTCAGCCCCAGCATTTT
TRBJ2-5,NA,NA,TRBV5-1,CASSPPGTQGETQYF,TGCGCCAGCAGCCCCCCCGGGACTCAGGGGGAGACCCAGTACTTC
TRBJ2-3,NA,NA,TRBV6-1,CASSEVGDAAQYF,TGTGCCAGCAGTGAAGTCGGGGATGCGGCGCAGTATTTT
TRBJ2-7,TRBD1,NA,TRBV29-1,CSVEEQGQATHYEQYF,TGCAGCGTTGAGGAGCAGGGACAGGCTACCCACTACGAGCAGTACTTC
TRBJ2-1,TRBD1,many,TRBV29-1,CSPGQGPGEQFF,TGCAGCCCGGGACAGGGGCCGGGGGAGCAGTTCTTC
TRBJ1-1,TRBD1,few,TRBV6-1,CASRLRGLWTEAFF,TGTGCCAGCAGGCTAAGGGGGCTGTGGACTGAAGCTTTCTTT
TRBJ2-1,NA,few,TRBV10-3,CAISEAGALSYNEQFF,TGTGCCATCAGTGAGGCAGGGGCCCTCTCCTACAATGAGCAGTTCTTC